Described below is a single TCR beta chain sequence and its context. This sample was taken from a study of blood T cell repertoires in COVID-19. Study as a whole: Samples taken during acute and convalescent COVID-19 were collected in the United States, Italy and Spain. From T cells, B-cell-depleted T cells, or PBMCs came the material, which was cDNA or gDNA.

In the original processing: Estimated nucleated cell counts came from reference gene primer amplification. Measured with immunoSEQ multiplex PCR; TCRdb has only the in-frame clones, and not every one. The V and J calls and clone size are taken from that table; D and trimming were inferred from the DNA. The sample has about 63,000 clones, approximately 79% seen once. The germline V gene has CDR1 SGHDN and CDR2 FVKESK. The CDR3 has 15 residues. J was trimmed by 4 bases and V by 4 bases; bases with no gene match: 8. This TCR was recovered from a human donor in a cohort sampled during active COVID-19. The chain couples TRBV14 to TRBJ2-7, with 9 bases aligning to TRBD2. Sequenced: peripheral blood. The CDR3 region has the DNA TGTGCCAGCAGCCCCGTAGCGGGAGTGAGGTACGAGCAGTACTTC. This encodes CASSPVAGVRYEQYF.